This record covers a single T cell receptor beta chain. The antigen remains undetermined. TCRdb keeps only in-frame clones here, not all; method: immunoSEQ multiplex PCR. The repertoire holds 220,000 or so clones, over 80% seen once, with 4.5% to 6% in the top ten. This entry belongs to a study of cytomegalovirus exposure and HLA in healthy donors. Overall study: It was reported in a later analysis that the roughly 120 validation repertoires used the same platform as the 650 to 800 first-cohort repertoires.

Study outcomes and limitations: In vitro, a few CMV-associated chains proved specific for CMV antigens. Some TCR beta chains (more than 150 of them) were listed as cytomegalovirus-associated.

This TCR derives from a woman between 18 and 29 years old in good health and CMV-seronegative. The sequencing sample was made of PBMCs.

This chain's CDR3 is CSGGQGAVEAFF. Here the CDR3 DNA reads TGCAGCGGTGGACAGGGGGCGGTTGAAGCTTTCTTT. The chain uses TRBV29-1 and TRBJ1-1; TRBD1 agrees at 11 bases. This CDR3 has 12 amino acids. Unmatched junction bases numbered 5, after V lost 7 bases and J lost 7 bases. The germline V gene encodes CDR1 SQVTM and CDR2 ANQGSEA.